A selection of T cell receptor beta chains follows, all from one sample in a study of Ad26.COV2.S vaccination and SARS-CoV-2 variants. Sequencing was performed with immunoSEQ multiplex PCR; in TCRdb, only in-frame clones are kept and a portion is missing. The sample yields some 340,000 clones, about 82% seen once. The material was peripheral blood, obtained in a trial of Ad26.COV2.S vaccine versus placebo. The receptors shown here come from a person between 18 and 65 years old who received the Ad26.COV2.S COVID-19 vaccine or a placebo. Each CDR3 is given with its conserved first and last residue. A D gene is named only where the DNA matches it firmly. The size of a clone is reported for some rows only, either as once, few or many, or as a class for expanded clones.

J: TRBJ1-2; size: once; V: TRBV18; D: NA; DNA: TGTGCCAGCTCACAGGCGGGTGGCCCTAAACCAATCTATGGCTACACCTTC; CDR3: CASSQAGGPKPIYGYTF
J: TRBJ1-1; size: NA; V: TRBV10-3; D: TRBD1; DNA: TGTGCCATCAGTGGAGGTACAGGGGGCGATGAAGCTTTCTTT; CDR3: CAISGGTGGDEAFF
J: TRBJ1-4; size: NA; V: TRBV4-2; D: NA; DNA: TGTGCCAGCAGCCCCCAGGCCCAGGTGGTTGAGCTGTTTTTT; CDR3: CASSPQAQVVELFF
J: TRBJ1-2; size: NA; V: TRBV27; D: NA; DNA: TGTGCCAGCAGTTTCAGGACAACGGGAGAAGGCTACACCTTC; CDR3: CASSFRTTGEGYTF
J: TRBJ1-1; size: once; V: TRBV2; D: NA; DNA: TGTGCCAGCAGTGACCAAGGGCCCACTGAAGCTTTCTTT; CDR3: CASSDQGPTEAFF
J: TRBJ2-1; size: NA; V: TRBV12-3/TRBV12-4; D: NA; DNA: TGTGCCAGCAGTTTAGTAGGGGAGCAGTTCTTC; CDR3: CASSLVGEQFF
J: TRBJ2-3; size: NA; V: TRBV19; D: TRBD2; DNA: TGTGCCACGGGGGGACTAGAAACGCACACAGATACGCAGTATTTT; CDR3: CATGGLETHTDTQYF
J: TRBJ2-2; size: NA; V: TRBV2; D: NA; DNA: TGTGCCAGCAGCAGGGTCCAAAGCACCGGGGAGCTGTTTTTT; CDR3: CASSRVQSTGELFF
J: TRBJ2-5; size: NA; V: TRBV6-2/TRBV6-3; D: TRBD1; DNA: TGTGCCAGCAGTGACCCGACAGGGTTGAAGAGGGAGACCCAGTACTTC; CDR3: CASSDPTGLKRETQYF
J: TRBJ2-1; size: NA; V: TRBV5-1; D: NA; DNA: TGCGCCAGCAGCCTTTTGGGAGACCTATACAATGAGCAGTTCTTC; CDR3: CASSLLGDLYNEQFF
J: TRBJ1-2; size: NA; V: TRBV11-2; D: TRBD1; DNA: TGTGCCAGCAGCTTAGGGGGGACAGGGGTAGGCTACACCTTC; CDR3: CASSLGGTGVGYTF
J: TRBJ1-4; size: NA; V: TRBV11-2; D: TRBD1; DNA: TGTGCCAGCAGCTCGCCCCTGACAGGGAAGAATGAAAAACTGTTTTTT; CDR3: CASSSPLTGKNEKLFF
J: TRBJ1-2; size: few; V: TRBV19; D: NA; DNA: TGTGCCAGTAGTACCCGGGACGGGAACTATGGCTACACCTTC; CDR3: CASSTRDGNYGYTF
J: TRBJ1-2; size: NA; V: TRBV29-1; D: NA; DNA: TGCAGCGTTATCTCAGAGAACAAAAACTATGGCTACACCTTC; CDR3: CSVISENKNYGYTF
J: TRBJ2-1; size: NA; V: TRBV15; D: TRBD2; DNA: TGTGCCACCAGCAGAGGAAGTAGTCTAGCGGGGGGGAATGAGCAGTTCTTC; CDR3: CATSRGSSLAGGNEQFF
J: TRBJ1-5; size: few; V: TRBV7-9; D: NA; DNA: TGTGCCAGCAGCTTAGATTCAAATCCCCAGCATTTT; CDR3: CASSLDSNPQHF
J: TRBJ1-1; size: NA; V: TRBV30; D: TRBD1; DNA: TGTGCCTTGACAGGGAGGACTGAAGCTTTCTTT; CDR3: CALTGRTEAFF
J: TRBJ1-2; size: NA; V: TRBV19; D: NA; DNA: TGTGCCAGCCAACGGGGGGCAAACTATGGCTACACCTTC; CDR3: CASQRGANYGYTF
J: TRBJ1-2; size: NA; V: TRBV5-6; D: TRBD1; DNA: TGTGCCAGCAGCTTGCGACAGGGGGAGTTATATGGCTACACCTTC; CDR3: CASSLRQGELYGYTF
J: TRBJ1-2; size: NA; V: TRBV19; D: NA; DNA: TGTGCCAGTAGTAACCCGGGCCCAATAGGAAACTATGGCTACACCTTC; CDR3: CASSNPGPIGNYGYTF
J: TRBJ2-3; size: NA; V: TRBV29-1; D: NA; DNA: TGCAGCGTTGAAGGAGGGGGGCCAGATACGCAGTATTTT; CDR3: CSVEGGGPDTQYF
J: TRBJ2-1; size: NA; V: TRBV3-1/TRBV3-2; D: NA; DNA: TGTGCCAGCAGCCTGGCTGGCTACAATGAGCAGTTCTTC; CDR3: CASSLAGYNEQFF
J: TRBJ2-2; size: NA; V: TRBV6-6; D: TRBD1; DNA: TGTGCCAGCAGTTACGGGGGACAGGGGGCTACCGGGGAGCTGTTTTTT; CDR3: CASSYGGQGATGELFF
J: TRBJ2-1; size: NA; V: TRBV7-8; D: NA; DNA: TGTGCCAGCAGCTTAGCTGGGGGCTCGTCCAATGAGCAGTTCTTC; CDR3: CASSLAGGSSNEQFF
J: TRBJ1-2; size: NA; V: TRBV5-8; D: TRBD1; DNA: TGTGCCAGCAGCTTGAGAGGACAGGCCTATGGCTACACCTTC; CDR3: CASSLRGQAYGYTF
J: TRBJ1-1; size: once; V: TRBV12-3/TRBV12-4; D: NA; DNA: TGTGCCAGCAGTTTGAATGCTGAAGCTTTCTTT; CDR3: CASSLNAEAFF
J: TRBJ2-2; size: NA; V: TRBV5-6; D: NA; DNA: TGTGCCAGCAGACAGGGGAGGACCGGGGAGCTGTTTTTT; CDR3: CASRQGRTGELFF
J: TRBJ1-5; size: NA; V: TRBV3-1/TRBV3-2; D: NA; DNA: TGTGCCAGCAGCCAAGGGGTCTCTCAGCCCCAGCATTTT; CDR3: CASSQGVSQPQHF
J: TRBJ1-6; size: NA; V: TRBV27; D: NA; DNA: TGTGCCAGCAGTTTTTCAAATTCACCCCTCCACTTT; CDR3: CASSFSNSPLHF
J: TRBJ2-2; size: once; V: TRBV18; D: NA; DNA: TGTGCCAGCTCACCCACTGGGGATCGGCATCTTGGCGGGGAGCTGTTTTTT; CDR3: CASSPTGDRHLGGELFF
J: TRBJ2-7; size: once; V: TRBV6-5; D: TRBD1; DNA: TGTGCCAGCACCGCCGGGACAGGGGGCTTCGAGCAGTACTTC; CDR3: CASTAGTGGFEQYF